The rows below give T cell receptor beta chains drawn from one sample of a study of technical replicates of blood from a few donors. The assay was immunoSEQ multiplex PCR, and TCRdb's table has in-frame clones only and misses some. This table holds 84,000 or so clones, about 95% found once. The specimen sequenced was T cells isolated from PBMCs. The source of these receptors is a human donor in good health. The CDR3 runs from the conserved cysteine through the conserved F or W. A D gene is named only where the DNA matches it firmly. For some rows the clone size is stated as once, few or many, or as a class when expanded; others skip it.

v_gene: TRBV2
abundance: NA
j_gene: TRBJ1-5
d_gene: TRBD1
CDR3aa: CASSPTGVLVNQPQHF
CDR3nt: TGTGCCAGCAGCCCGACAGGGGTTCTCGTCAATCAGCCCCAGCATTTT

v_gene: TRBV5-1
abundance: NA
j_gene: TRBJ2-3
d_gene: TRBD2
CDR3aa: CASSGGLAGGGGTDTQYF
CDR3nt: TGCGCCAGCAGCGGGGGACTAGCGGGAGGCGGGGGCACAGATACGCAGTATTTT

v_gene: TRBV30
abundance: NA
j_gene: TRBJ2-5
d_gene: TRBD2
CDR3aa: CAWRLARETQYF
CDR3nt: TGTGCCTGGAGACTAGCGAGAGAGACCCAGTACTTC

v_gene: TRBV5-1
abundance: NA
j_gene: TRBJ2-1
d_gene: NA
CDR3aa: CASNADTYNEQFF
CDR3nt: TGCGCCAGCAACGCGGACACCTACAATGAGCAGTTCTTC

v_gene: TRBV11-3
abundance: NA
j_gene: TRBJ2-2
d_gene: TRBD1
CDR3aa: CASSATGTNTGELFF
CDR3nt: TGTGCCAGCAGCGCGACAGGGACGAACACCGGGGAGCTGTTTTTT

v_gene: TRBV5-1
abundance: NA
j_gene: TRBJ1-2
d_gene: TRBD1
CDR3aa: CASSPGTGNGYTF
CDR3nt: TGCGCCAGCAGCCCGGGGACAGGGAATGGCTACACCTTC

v_gene: TRBV5-6
abundance: NA
j_gene: TRBJ1-5
d_gene: TRBD1
CDR3aa: CASSLVGDRGQPQHF
CDR3nt: TGTGCCAGCAGCTTGGTCGGGGACAGGGGGCAGCCCCAGCATTTT

v_gene: TRBV7-9
abundance: NA
j_gene: TRBJ1-2
d_gene: NA
CDR3aa: CASSSAGVGYGYTF
CDR3nt: TGTGCCAGCAGCTCGGCGGGGGTCGGCTATGGCTACACCTTC

v_gene: TRBV5-4
abundance: NA
j_gene: TRBJ1-6
d_gene: NA
CDR3aa: CASSLEQGRKPLHF
CDR3nt: TGTGCCAGCAGCTTGGAACAGGGAAGGAAACCCCTCCACTTT

v_gene: TRBV6-1
abundance: NA
j_gene: TRBJ2-7
d_gene: NA
CDR3aa: CASSGSGSSYEQYF
CDR3nt: TGTGCCAGCAGTGGCTCGGGGTCCTCCTACGAGCAGTACTTC

v_gene: TRBV6-5
abundance: NA
j_gene: TRBJ1-4
d_gene: NA
CDR3aa: CASSSRRATNEKLFF
CDR3nt: TGTGCCAGCAGTTCGCGACGGGCAACTAATGAAAAACTGTTTTTT

v_gene: TRBV7-7
abundance: NA
j_gene: TRBJ1-1
d_gene: NA
CDR3aa: CASSLVPVGKGCTEAFF
CDR3nt: TGTGCTAGCAGCTTAGTTCCAGTAGGGAAGGGGTGCACTGAAGCTTTCTTT

v_gene: TRBV4-1
abundance: NA
j_gene: TRBJ1-1
d_gene: NA
CDR3aa: CASSHPGGALKLNTEAFF
CDR3nt: TGCGCCAGCAGCCATCCCGGGGGAGCCCTAAAGTTGAACACTGAAGCTTTCTTT

v_gene: TRBV5-1
abundance: NA
j_gene: TRBJ1-5
d_gene: TRBD1
CDR3aa: CASRIDRVRNQPQHF
CDR3nt: TGCGCCAGCAGGATAGACAGGGTACGCAATCAGCCCCAGCATTTT

v_gene: TRBV28
abundance: NA
j_gene: TRBJ1-5
d_gene: TRBD1
CDR3aa: CASSPPGQGASYGQPQHF
CDR3nt: TGTGCCAGCAGTCCGCCGGGACAGGGGGCGAGCTACGGCCAGCCCCAGCATTTT

v_gene: TRBV6-5
abundance: NA
j_gene: TRBJ2-7
d_gene: TRBD2
CDR3aa: CASSASGRTVYEQYF
CDR3nt: TGTGCCAGCAGTGCTAGCGGGAGAACCGTCTACGAGCAGTACTTC

v_gene: TRBV2
abundance: few
j_gene: TRBJ1-2
d_gene: TRBD1
CDR3aa: CASRTGKGYTF
CDR3nt: TGTGCCAGCAGGACAGGGAAGGGCTACACCTTC

v_gene: TRBV7-9
abundance: NA
j_gene: TRBJ2-3
d_gene: NA
CDR3aa: CASSSSSRDTQYF
CDR3nt: TGTGCCAGCAGCTCTAGTAGCCGAGATACGCAGTATTTT

v_gene: TRBV19
abundance: NA
j_gene: TRBJ1-4
d_gene: NA
CDR3aa: CASRWSGFEGTNEKLFF
CDR3nt: TGTGCCAGTAGATGGAGCGGATTCGAAGGAACTAATGAAAAACTGTTTTTT

v_gene: TRBV15
abundance: NA
j_gene: TRBJ1-1
d_gene: NA
CDR3aa: CATSRDLDKEAFF
CDR3nt: TGTGCCACCAGCAGAGATTTGGACAAAGAAGCTTTCTTT